The 30 T cell receptor beta chains listed next were all sequenced from one sample in a study of T cell clonotyping in hematopoietic cell transplantation. Time point of the sample: recipient sample about 28 days before transplant, after cytoreduction. Sequencing was performed with immunoSEQ multiplex PCR; in TCRdb, only in-frame clones are kept and a portion is missing. The profile shows tens of thousands of clones, 90% to 97% of them singletons. Sequenced material: peripheral blood mononuclear cells, taken before stem cell transplant. The origin of the receptors is a woman aged 50 to 65 with acute myeloid leukemia. Some clones in this sample may be carry-over from other donors' samples.

The V call is TRBV6-1, the J call TRBJ1-3; 11 nucleotides agree with TRBD1. The CDR3 covers 15 residues. V was pared by 5 bases and J by 3 bases, with 3 bases of the junction left unmatched. CDR1 and CDR2 (germline): MNHNS, SASEGT. CDR3 sequence reads: CASSRTGGRGNTIYF. The CDR3 DNA sequence: TGTGCCAGCAGTCGGACAGGGGGCCGTGGAAACACCATATATTTT.

The rearrangement uses TRBV7-3 and TRBJ2-7, with D uncertain. Germline CDR1 reads SGHTA; CDR2 reads FQGTGA. The V end lost 6 bases, the J end lost 7 bases, and 16 bases lay between the germline ends. The CDR3 spans 13 residues. CDR3 sequence reads: CASSTGLYREQYF. The DNA of the CDR3 is TGTGCCAGCAGTACCGGGCTCTATAGGGAGCAGTACTTC.

The chain combines TRBV19 with TRBJ2-6; maybe TRBD1 (6 bases). Germline V CDR1 and CDR2: LNHDA, SQIVND (reference sequence). The germline V and J ends were trimmed by 2 bases and 1 base, with 9 bases remaining between them. The CDR3 totals 16 residues. The DNA of the CDR3 is TGTGCCAGTAGTATAAAAAGGGGGTCTGGGGCCAACGTCCTGACTTTC. It yields the protein CASSIKRGSGANVLTF.

The chain joins TRBV2 to TRBJ1-1; the D is unclear. V dropped 1 base and J dropped 1 base, with 7 bases sitting between them. From germline, CDR1 is SNHLY and CDR2 FYNNEI. This CDR3 contains 14 residues. As DNA, the CDR3 is TGTGCCAGCAGTGAAGGCACACCGAACACTGAAGCTTTCTTT. Its translation is CASSEGTPNTEAFF.

The V call is TRBV7-8, the J call TRBJ2-7, with D uncertain. The V gene lost 1 base and the J gene lost 4 bases, with 20 bases spanning the gap. Germline lookup yields CDR1 SGHVS and CDR2 FQNEAQ. CDR3 length: 17 residues. This CDR3 reads CASSLGVTRSDSYEQYF. The CDR3 coding sequence is TGTGCCAGCAGCTTAGGTGTTACCCGATCCGATTCATACGAGCAGTACTTC.

The rearrangement joins TRBV19 to TRBJ1-1, with TRBD1 matching 9 bases. Germline CDR1 and CDR2: LNHDA and SQIVND (reference sequence). This CDR3 spans 14 amino acids. V lost 4 bases to trimming and J lost 6 bases; unmatched junction nucleotides: 6. CDR3 nucleotides: TGTGCCAGTAGTAGGCGGGACAGGGAGTCTGAAGCTTTCTTT. As protein: CASSRRDRESEAFF.

V usage is TRBV27 and J usage is TRBJ2-2; 11 positions match TRBD1. Germline V gene data show CDR1 as MNHEY and CDR2 as SMNVEV (reference sequence). This CDR3 contains 16 residues. Trimming took 5 bases from V and 6 from J; bases not matched to a gene: 8. The CDR3 sequence is CASSPGQGAVSGELFF. For the CDR3, the DNA is TGTGCCAGCAGTCCCGGACAGGGGGCGGTATCCGGGGAGCTGTTTTTT.

The rearrangement joins TRBV11-2 to TRBJ1-2, with 10 nucleotides matching TRBD1. From germline, CDR1 is SGHAT and CDR2 FQNNGV. The CDR3 consists of 14 residues. Unmatched junction bases numbered 5, after V lost 6 bases and J lost 4 bases. CDR3 loop: CASRPDRGLYGYTF. The DNA for the CDR3 is TGTGCCAGCAGACCTGACAGGGGGCTCTATGGCTACACCTTC.

V gene TRBV4-2 combines with J gene TRBJ1-2; D may be TRBD1 (5 bases). Trimming took 0 bases from V and 2 from J, leaving 13 bases between them. This CDR3 is built from 16 residues. From germline, CDR1 is LGHNA and CDR2 YNFKEQ. In nucleotides, the CDR3 is TGTGCCAGCAGCCAAGATGGCGCGGACACCAACTATGGCTACACCTTC. Its translation: CASSQDGADTNYGYTF.

The chain is built from TRBV29-1 and TRBJ2-1; D uncertain. From germline, CDR1 is SQVTM and CDR2 ANQGSEA. V was cut by 5 bases and J by 3 bases, with 11 bases left in between. This CDR3 region has 13 residues. This chain's CDR3 is CSVIVLDYNEQFF. The CDR3 DNA reads TGCAGCGTTATCGTCTTAGACTACAATGAGCAGTTCTTC.

CDR3 residues: CASRSSGRRNYGYTF. CDR3 sequence (DNA): TGTGCCAGCAGGTCTTCGGGACGACGAAACTATGGCTACACCTTC. This chain connects TRBV27 to TRBJ1-2; TRBD1 might be the D (5 bases). The CDR3 length is 15 residues. Trimming removed 6 bases from V and 2 bases from J, with 16 bases in between. Germline values: CDR1 MNHEY, CDR2 SMNVEV (reference sequence).

The rearrangement uses TRBV5-6 and TRBJ1-3; TRBD1 might be the D (6 bases). V lost 2 bases and J lost 3, with 15 bases in between. Germline V gene data show CDR1 as SGHDT and CDR2 as YYEEEE. The CDR3 sequence is 16 residues long. CDR3 residues: CASSLAGGPGGNTIYF. The CDR3 DNA reads as TGTGCCAGCAGCTTAGCTGGGGGCCCGGGTGGAAACACCATATATTTT.

The chain carries TRBV2 and TRBJ1-1; TRBD1 is a possible D gene (5 bases). The CDR3 length is 16 residues. Deletions cut 6 bases from V and 0 bases from J, with 17 bases between. Germline V gives CDR1 SNHLY, CDR2 FYNNEI. Here the CDR3 reads CASRGPGLYMNTEAFF. The DNA for the CDR3 is TGTGCCAGCAGGGGTCCGGGACTGTACATGAACACTGAAGCTTTCTTT.

This rearrangement joins TRBV30 to TRBJ2-7; 9 positions match TRBD1. Germline trimming cut 5 bases from V and 0 bases from J; bases unmatched to any gene: 2. Looked up from germline, CDR1 is GTSNPN and CDR2 is SVGIG (reference sequence). CDR3 length: 13 amino acids. The CDR3 is CAWDRGSSYEQYF. The CDR3 bases are TGTGCCTGGGACAGGGGGTCCTCCTACGAGCAGTACTTC.

CDR3 in DNA: TGCGCCAGCCAAAGGACTAGCGGGGCTTACACCGGGGAGCTGTTTTTT. This gives the protein CASQRTSGAYTGELFF. The rearrangement uses TRBV5-1 and TRBJ2-2; 12 nucleotides match TRBD2. Germline V gene data show CDR1 as SGHRS and CDR2 as YFSETQ. The CDR3 sequence is 16 residues long. With 7 bases clipped from V and 3 bases from J, the junction kept 7 bases outside the gene matches.

The chain is built from TRBV18 and TRBJ1-5; D is uncertain. Per the germline V gene, CDR1 is KGHSH and CDR2 is LQKENI. Trimming shortened V by 3 bases and J by 4 bases, and 13 bases separated the two germline ends. This CDR3 spans 15 amino acids. The CDR3 sequence is CASSPSDGANQPQHF. CDR3 in DNA: TGTGCCAGCTCACCTTCGGACGGCGCTAATCAGCCCCAGCATTTT.

Comment on this clone: An end of the junction differs from the germline gene, which may be a read error. J is TRBJ2-6 and V is TRBV7-7; D is perhaps TRBD1 (6 bases). CDR1 is SSHAT, CDR2 FNYEAQ, per germline (reference sequence). The CDR3 runs to 15 residues. CDR3 sequence reads: CASSLGGTGANVLTF. In DNA, the CDR3 is TGTGCTAGCAGCTTAGGGGGAACTGGGGCCAACGTCCTGACTTTC.

This clone showed up just once. The J gene is TRBJ2-6, the V gene TRBV27; D unclear. This CDR3 is 12 amino acids long. The germline V gene encodes CDR1 MNHEY and CDR2 SMNVEV (reference sequence). V was clipped by 11 bases and J by 5 bases, with 10 bases between them. The CDR3 is CAAGGRANVLTF. CDR3 in DNA: TGTGCCGCTGGCGGCCGGGCCAACGTCCTGACTTTC. Drawing the rest from reference TRBV27 and TRBJ2-6, the complete variable domain is EAQVTQNPRYLITVTGKKLTVTCSQNMNHEYMSWYRQDPGLGLRQIYYSMNVEVTDKGDVPEGYKVSRKEKRNFPLILESPSPNQTSLYFCAAGGRANVLTFGAGSRLTVL.

CDR3 in amino acids: CSGSMFTTGEKLFF. DNA of the CDR3: TGCAGCGGTAGTATGTTCACCACGGGGGAAAAACTGTTTTTT. The rearrangement joins TRBV29-1 to TRBJ1-4; D unresolved. There are 14 residues in the CDR3. V was clipped by 7 bases and J by 8 bases, with 20 bases between them. Germline V gene sequence: CDR1 SQVTM, CDR2 ANQGSEA.

The chain links TRBV11-3 to TRBJ2-2, with 9 bases aligning to TRBD1. Germline V CDR1 and CDR2: SGHNT, YENEEA. This CDR3 has 16 amino acids. V was pared by 5 bases and J by 3 bases, with 7 bases of the junction left unmatched. CDR3 in amino acids: CASSHRQGVHTGELFF. CDR3 nucleotides: TGTGCCAGCAGCCATAGACAGGGGGTACACACCGGGGAGCTGTTTTTT.

In DNA, the CDR3 is TGTGCCAGTACCACGCCGGGCTCGAACACTGAAGCTTTCTTT. This encodes CASTTPGSNTEAFF. This rearrangement joins TRBV19 to TRBJ1-1; D not certain. The CDR3 consists of 14 residues. V was cut by 7 bases and J by 1 base, with 13 bases left in between. Germline V CDR1 and CDR2: LNHDA, SQIVND (reference sequence).

On this clone itself: At one of its ends the junction is not consistent with the germline gene, which may arise from a read error. V usage is TRBV6-5 and J usage is TRBJ1-1; no definite D call. The CDR3 spans 12 residues. Germline CDR1 and CDR2: MNHEY and SVGAGI. The CDR3 region is CASRLAGVPQVF. The CDR3 DNA reads TGTGCCAGCAGACTGGCTGGTGTACCTCAGGTCTTT.

The chain joins TRBV9 to TRBJ2-7, with 8 bases lining up with TRBD1. The CDR3 is 15 residues long. CDR1 is SGDLS, CDR2 YYNGEE, per germline. The V and J ends lost 3 bases and 3 bases, in that order; junction bases with no gene match: 8. This CDR3 is CASSEERTGSYEQYF. In DNA, the CDR3 is TGTGCCAGCAGCGAAGAAAGGACAGGGAGCTACGAGCAGTACTTC. The full variable domain, completed using reference TRBV9 and TRBJ2-7, is DSGVTQTPKHLITATGQRVTLRCSPRSGDLSVYWYQQSLDQGLQFLIQYYNGEERAKGNILERFSAQQFPDLHSELNLSSLELGDSALYFCASSEERTGSYEQYFGPGTRLTVT.

This rearrangement joins TRBV7-6 to TRBJ1-4; perhaps TRBD1 as D (5 bases). The germline gives CDR1 SGHVS, CDR2 FNYEAQ. The CDR3 is 15 residues long. V shed 4 bases and J shed 2 bases, with 11 bases lying between them. CDR3 residues: CASSSQGITNEKLFF. CDR3 coding DNA: TGTGCCAGCAGCTCCCAGGGAATTACTAATGAAAAACTGTTTTTT.

This chain connects TRBV5-1 to TRBJ1-4, with unresolved D. V gave up 5 bases and J gave up 4 bases, with 6 bases separating them. Per the germline V gene, CDR1 is SGHRS and CDR2 is YFSETQ. The CDR3 loop spans 12 amino acids. CDR3: CASRDNNEKLFF. CDR3 sequence (DNA): TGCGCCAGCAGAGACAATAATGAAAAACTGTTTTTT.

This clone occurred once. The V and J genes are TRBV30 and TRBJ1-1; 7 bases match TRBD1. V shed 0 bases and J 12 bases; nucleotides not matched to a gene: 4. Per germline, CDR1 GTSNPN and CDR2 SVGIG (reference sequence). The length of the CDR3 is 11 residues. The CDR3 nucleotides are TGTGCCTGGAGTGTAAAGGGGGCAACTTTCTTT. As protein: CAWSVKGATFF. The complete variable domain, with remaining parts taken from reference TRBV30 and TRBJ1-1, reads SQTIHQWPATLVQPVGSPLSLECTVEGTSNPNLYWYRQAAGRGLQLLFYSVGIGQISSEVPQNLSASRPQDRQFILSSKKLLLSDSGFYLCAWSVKGATFFGQGTRLTVV.

In this sample, this clone turned up once. CDR3 coding DNA: TGTGCCAGCTCACCACGCGGATCTTCAGTGAACACTGAAGCTTTCTTT. It is translated as CASSPRGSSVNTEAFF. The gene calls are TRBV18 and TRBJ1-1; D uncertain. V lost 1 base, J lost 0 bases, and 12 bases lay in between. The CDR3 spans 16 residues. CDR1 and CDR2 from the germline V gene are KGHSH and LQKENI.

The rearrangement links TRBV7-2 to TRBJ1-3, with TRBD1 identical over 7 bases. The germline V gene encodes CDR1 SGHTA and CDR2 FQGNSA. With 7 bases clipped from V and 0 bases from J, the junction kept 12 bases outside the gene matches. CDR3 length equals 17 residues. CDR3 in amino acids: CASTLVGGGYSGNTIYF. The CDR3 region has the DNA TGTGCCAGCACTCTAGTAGGGGGCGGCTACTCTGGAAACACCATATATTTT.

This clone was seen only once. The V and J genes are TRBV19 and TRBJ1-2; D is perhaps TRBD1 (6 bases). With 4 bases removed from V and 2 bases from J, the gap between germline ends came to 20 bases. This CDR3 spans 17 amino acids. Germline CDR1 and CDR2: LNHDA and SQIVND (reference sequence). The CDR3 DNA follows: TGTGCCAGTAGTAGAGGGGGGGCAGACATTACAAACTATGGCTACACCTTC. This translates into CASSRGGADITNYGYTF.

This clone was detected once. The chain joins TRBV6-5 to TRBJ1-2; TRBD1 matches 8 bases. The CDR3 has 14 residues. With 0 bases clipped from V and 6 bases from J, the junction kept 3 bases outside the gene matches. Germline V CDR1 and CDR2: MNHEY, SVGAGI. The CDR3 bases are TGTGCCAGCAGTTACTCGGGACAGGTTGATGGCTACACCTTC. The encoded protein is CASSYSGQVDGYTF.